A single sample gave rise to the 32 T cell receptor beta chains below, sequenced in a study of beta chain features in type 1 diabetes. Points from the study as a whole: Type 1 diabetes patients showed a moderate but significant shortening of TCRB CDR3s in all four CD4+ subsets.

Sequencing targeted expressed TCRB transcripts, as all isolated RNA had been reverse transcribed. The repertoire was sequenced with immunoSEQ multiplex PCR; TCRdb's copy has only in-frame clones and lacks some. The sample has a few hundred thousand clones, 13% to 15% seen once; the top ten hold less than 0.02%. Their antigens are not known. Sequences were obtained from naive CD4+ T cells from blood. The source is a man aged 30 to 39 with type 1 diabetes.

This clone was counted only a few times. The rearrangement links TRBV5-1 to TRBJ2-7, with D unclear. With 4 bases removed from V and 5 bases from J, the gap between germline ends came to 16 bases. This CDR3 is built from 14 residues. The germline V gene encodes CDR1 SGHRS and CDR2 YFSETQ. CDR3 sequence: CASSPARIFDEQYF. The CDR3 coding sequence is TGCGCCAGCAGCCCTGCCAGGATATTCGACGAGCAGTACTTC.

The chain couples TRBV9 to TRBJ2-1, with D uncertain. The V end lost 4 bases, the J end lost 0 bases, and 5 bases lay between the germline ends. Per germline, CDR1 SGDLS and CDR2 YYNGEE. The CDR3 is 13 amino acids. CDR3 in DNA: TGTGCCAGCAGCTTTAGCTCCTACAATGAGCAGTTCTTC. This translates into CASSFSSYNEQFF.

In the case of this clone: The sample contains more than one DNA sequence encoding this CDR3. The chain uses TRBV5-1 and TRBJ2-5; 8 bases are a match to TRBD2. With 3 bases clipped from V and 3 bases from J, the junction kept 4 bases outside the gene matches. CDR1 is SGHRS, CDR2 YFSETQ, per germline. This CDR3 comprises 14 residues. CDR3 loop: CASSSGLAEETQYF. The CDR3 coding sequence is TGCGCCAGCAGCTCCGGACTAGCCGAAGAGACCCAGTACTTC.

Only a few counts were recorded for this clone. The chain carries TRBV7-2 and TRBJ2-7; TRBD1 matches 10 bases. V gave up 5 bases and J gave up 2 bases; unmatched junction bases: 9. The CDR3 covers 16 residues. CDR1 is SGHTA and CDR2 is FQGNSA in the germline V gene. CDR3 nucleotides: TGTGCCAGCAGCCTGGCGGGACAGGGGACGACCTACGAGCAGTACTTC. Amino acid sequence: CASSLAGQGTTYEQYF.

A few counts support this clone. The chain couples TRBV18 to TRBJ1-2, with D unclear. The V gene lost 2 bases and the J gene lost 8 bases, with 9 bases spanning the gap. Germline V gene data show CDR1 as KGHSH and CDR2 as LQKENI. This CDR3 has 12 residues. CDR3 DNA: TGTGCCAGCTCACCAAGCGAGGGCGGCTACACCTTC. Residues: CASSPSEGGYTF. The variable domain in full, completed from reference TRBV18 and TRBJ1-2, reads NAGVMQNPRHLVRRRGQEARLRCSPMKGHSHVYWYRQLPEEGLKFMVYLQKENIIDESGMPKERFSAEFPKEGPSILRIQQVVRGDSAAYFCASSPSEGGYTFGSGTRLTVV.

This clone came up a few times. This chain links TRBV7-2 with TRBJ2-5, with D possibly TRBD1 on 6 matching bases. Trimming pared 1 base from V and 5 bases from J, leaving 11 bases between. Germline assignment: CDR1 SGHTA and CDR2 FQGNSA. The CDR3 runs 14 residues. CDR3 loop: CASSLVQGRETQYF. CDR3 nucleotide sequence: TGTGCCAGCAGCTTAGTCCAGGGGCGGGAGACCCAGTACTTC.

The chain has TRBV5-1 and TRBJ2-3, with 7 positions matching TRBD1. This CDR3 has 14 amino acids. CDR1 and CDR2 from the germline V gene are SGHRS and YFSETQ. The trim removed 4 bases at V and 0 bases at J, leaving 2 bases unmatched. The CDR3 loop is CASSPGQSTDTQYF. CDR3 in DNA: TGCGCCAGCAGCCCGGGACAGAGCACAGATACGCAGTATTTT.

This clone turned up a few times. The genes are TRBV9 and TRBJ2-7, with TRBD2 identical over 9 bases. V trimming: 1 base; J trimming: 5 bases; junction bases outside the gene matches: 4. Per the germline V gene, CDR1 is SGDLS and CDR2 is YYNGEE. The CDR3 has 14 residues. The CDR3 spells CASSVRAGGHEQYF. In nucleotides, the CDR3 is TGTGCCAGCAGCGTAAGAGCGGGAGGCCACGAGCAGTACTTC.

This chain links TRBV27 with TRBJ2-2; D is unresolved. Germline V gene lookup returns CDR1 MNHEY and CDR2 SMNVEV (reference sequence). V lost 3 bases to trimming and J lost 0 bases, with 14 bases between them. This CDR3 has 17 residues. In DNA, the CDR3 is TGTGCCAGCAGTTTTCAAAACTTTTTTTCGAACACCGGGGAGCTGTTTTTT. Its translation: CASSFQNFFSNTGELFF.

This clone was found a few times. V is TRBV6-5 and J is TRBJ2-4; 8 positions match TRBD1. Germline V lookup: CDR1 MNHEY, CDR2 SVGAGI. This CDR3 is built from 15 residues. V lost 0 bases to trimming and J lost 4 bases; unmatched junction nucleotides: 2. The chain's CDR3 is CASSYSYRGKNIQYF. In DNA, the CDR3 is TGTGCCAGCAGTTACTCGTACAGGGGGAAAAACATTCAGTACTTC.

The CDR3 nucleotides are TGCGCCAGCAGCCAAGCACTAGCGGAGCCCTACTACGAGCAGTACTTC. Translating it yields CASSQALAEPYYEQYF. J is TRBJ2-7 and V is TRBV4-1, with 8 bases aligning to TRBD2. The V and J ends lost 1 base and 3 bases, in that order; junction bases with no gene match: 8. Per the germline V gene, CDR1 is MGHRA and CDR2 is YSYEKL. The CDR3 is 16 amino acids.

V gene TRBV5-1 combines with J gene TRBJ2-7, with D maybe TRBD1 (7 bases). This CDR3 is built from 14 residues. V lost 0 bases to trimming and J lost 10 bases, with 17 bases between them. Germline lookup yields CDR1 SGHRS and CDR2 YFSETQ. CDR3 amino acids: CASSLVRGELPQYF. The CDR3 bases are TGCGCCAGCAGCTTGGTCAGGGGGGAACTTCCCCAGTACTTC.

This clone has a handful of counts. The DNA for the CDR3 is TGTGCCAGCAGATACCCGGGACAGGGAGGGGACTATGGCTACACCTTC. Its translation: CASRYPGQGGDYGYTF. The chain employs TRBV6-6 and TRBJ1-2; 9 nucleotides match TRBD1. With V trimmed by 6 bases and J by 3 bases, 11 bases remained unmatched. Per germline, CDR1 MNHNY and CDR2 SVGAGI (reference sequence). The CDR3 has 16 residues.

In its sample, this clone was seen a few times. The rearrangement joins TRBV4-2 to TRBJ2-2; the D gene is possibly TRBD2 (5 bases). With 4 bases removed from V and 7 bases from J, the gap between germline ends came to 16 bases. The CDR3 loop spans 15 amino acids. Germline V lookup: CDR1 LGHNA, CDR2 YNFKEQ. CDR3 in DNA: TGTGCCAGCAGCCGCGCGGACTCCCCGATCGGGGAGCTGTTTTTT. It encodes CASSRADSPIGELFF.

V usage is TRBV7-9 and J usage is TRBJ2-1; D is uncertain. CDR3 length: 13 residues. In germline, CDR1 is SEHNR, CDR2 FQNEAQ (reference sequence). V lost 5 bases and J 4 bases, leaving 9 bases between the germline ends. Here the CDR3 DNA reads TGTGCCAGCAGCCAGACTCAATACAATGAGCAGTTCTTC. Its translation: CASSQTQYNEQFF.

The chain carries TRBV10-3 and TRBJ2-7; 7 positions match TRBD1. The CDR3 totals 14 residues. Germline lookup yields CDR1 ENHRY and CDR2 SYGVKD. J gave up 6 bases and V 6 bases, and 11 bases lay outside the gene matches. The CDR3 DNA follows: TGTGCCATCAGGAGTCAGGGGGTAGGCGTCGAGCAGTACTTC. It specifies CAIRSQGVGVEQYF.

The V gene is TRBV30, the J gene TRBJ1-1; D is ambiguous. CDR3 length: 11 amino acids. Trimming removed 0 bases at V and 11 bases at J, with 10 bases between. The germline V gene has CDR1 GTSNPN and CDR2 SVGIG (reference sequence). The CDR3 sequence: CAWSVRVRAFF. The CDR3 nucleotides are TGTGCCTGGAGTGTACGGGTTCGGGCTTTCTTT.

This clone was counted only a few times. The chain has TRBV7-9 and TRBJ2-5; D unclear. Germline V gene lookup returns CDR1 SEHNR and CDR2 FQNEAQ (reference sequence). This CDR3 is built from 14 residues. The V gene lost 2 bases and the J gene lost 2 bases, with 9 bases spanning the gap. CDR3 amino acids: CASSLQLKQETQYF. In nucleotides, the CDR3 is TGTGCCAGCAGCTTACAGTTAAAACAAGAGACCCAGTACTTC.

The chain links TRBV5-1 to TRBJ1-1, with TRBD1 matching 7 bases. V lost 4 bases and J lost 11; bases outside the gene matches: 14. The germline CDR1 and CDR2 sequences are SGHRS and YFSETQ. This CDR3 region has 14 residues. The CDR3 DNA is TGCGCCAGCAGCCCTGGACAGGCGGCAGGAGTGGCTTTCTTT. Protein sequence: CASSPGQAAGVAFF.

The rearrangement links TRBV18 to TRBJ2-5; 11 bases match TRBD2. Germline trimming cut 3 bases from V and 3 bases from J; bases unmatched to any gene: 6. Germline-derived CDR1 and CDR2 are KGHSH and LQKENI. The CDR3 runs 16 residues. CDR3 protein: CASSPGGTSGKETQYF. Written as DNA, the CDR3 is TGTGCCAGCTCACCCGGAGGGACTAGCGGAAAAGAGACCCAGTACTTC.

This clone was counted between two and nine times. The CDR3 nucleotides are TGTGCCAGCGGGTGGGCTTACGAGCAGTACTTC. Its protein product is CASGWAYEQYF. The chain employs TRBV28 and TRBJ2-7; D is unresolved. The CDR3 spans 11 residues. Trimming pared 8 bases from V and 4 bases from J, leaving 9 bases between. Per the germline V gene, CDR1 is MDHEN and CDR2 is SYDVKM.

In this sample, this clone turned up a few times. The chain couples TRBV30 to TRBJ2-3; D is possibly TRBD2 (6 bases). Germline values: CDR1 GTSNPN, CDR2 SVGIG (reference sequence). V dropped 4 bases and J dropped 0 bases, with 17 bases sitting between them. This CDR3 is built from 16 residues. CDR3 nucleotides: TGTGCCTGGACTCCTAAGGGGAGGTCTAGCACAGATACGCAGTATTTT. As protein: CAWTPKGRSSTDTQYF.

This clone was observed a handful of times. The CDR3 sequence: CASSLIVAGAYEQYF. The CDR3 DNA sequence: TGTGCCAGCAGTTTAATTGTAGCGGGAGCCTACGAGCAGTACTTC. The chain has TRBV28 and TRBJ2-7, with 9 bases matching TRBD2. J lost 2 bases, V lost 2 bases, and 4 bases had no gene match. This CDR3 has 15 amino acids. In germline, CDR1 is MDHEN, CDR2 SYDVKM.

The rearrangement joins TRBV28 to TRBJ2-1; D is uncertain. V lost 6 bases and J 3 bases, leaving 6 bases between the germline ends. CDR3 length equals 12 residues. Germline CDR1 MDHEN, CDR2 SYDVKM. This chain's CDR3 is CASSFSYNEQFF. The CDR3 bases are TGTGCCAGCAGCTTCAGCTACAATGAGCAGTTCTTC.

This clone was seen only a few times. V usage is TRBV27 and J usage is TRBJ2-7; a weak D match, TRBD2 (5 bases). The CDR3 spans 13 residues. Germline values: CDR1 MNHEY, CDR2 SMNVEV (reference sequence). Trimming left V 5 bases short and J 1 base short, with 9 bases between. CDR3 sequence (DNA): TGTGCCAGCAGTAGAGAGCGGTCCTACGAGCAGTACTTC. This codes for CASSRERSYEQYF.

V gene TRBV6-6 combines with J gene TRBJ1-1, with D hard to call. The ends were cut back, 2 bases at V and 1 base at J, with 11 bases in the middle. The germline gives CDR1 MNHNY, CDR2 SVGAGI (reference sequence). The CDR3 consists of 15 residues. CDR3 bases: TGTGCCAGCAGTTACGGTGACAACTCGAACACTGAAGCTTTCTTT. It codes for CASSYGDNSNTEAFF.

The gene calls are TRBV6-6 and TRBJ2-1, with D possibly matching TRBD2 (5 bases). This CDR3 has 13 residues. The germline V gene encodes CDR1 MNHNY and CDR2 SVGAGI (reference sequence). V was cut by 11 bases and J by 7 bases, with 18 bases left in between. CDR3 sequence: CALAKNNGNEQFF. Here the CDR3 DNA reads TGTGCCCTAGCCAAAAACAATGGGAATGAGCAGTTCTTC.

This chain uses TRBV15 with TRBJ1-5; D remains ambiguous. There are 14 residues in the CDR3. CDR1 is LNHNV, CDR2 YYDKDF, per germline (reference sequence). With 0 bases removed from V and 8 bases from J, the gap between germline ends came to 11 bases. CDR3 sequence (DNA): TGTGCCACCAGCAGAGATACCCACGCAGAGCCCCAGCATTTT. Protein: CATSRDTHAEPQHF. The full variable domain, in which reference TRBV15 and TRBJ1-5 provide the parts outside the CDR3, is DAMVIQNPRYQVTQFGKPVTLSCSQTLNHNVMYWYQQKSSQAPKLLFHYYDKDFNNEADTPDNFQSRRPNTSFCFLDIRSPGLGDTAMYLCATSRDTHAEPQHFGDGTRLSIL.

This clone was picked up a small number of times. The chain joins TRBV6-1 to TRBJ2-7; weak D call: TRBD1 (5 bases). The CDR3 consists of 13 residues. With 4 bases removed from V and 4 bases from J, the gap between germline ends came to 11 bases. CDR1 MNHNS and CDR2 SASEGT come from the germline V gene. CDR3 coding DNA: TGTGCCAGCAGTGGGGGCTCCCTATACGAGCAGTACTTC. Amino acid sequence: CASSGGSLYEQYF.

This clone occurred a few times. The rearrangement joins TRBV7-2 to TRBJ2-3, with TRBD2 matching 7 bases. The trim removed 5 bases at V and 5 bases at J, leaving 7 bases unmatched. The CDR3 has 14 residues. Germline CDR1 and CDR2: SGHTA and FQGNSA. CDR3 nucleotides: TGTGCCAGCAGCAGGACTAGGTTGATAGATACGCAGTATTTT. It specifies CASSRTRLIDTQYF.

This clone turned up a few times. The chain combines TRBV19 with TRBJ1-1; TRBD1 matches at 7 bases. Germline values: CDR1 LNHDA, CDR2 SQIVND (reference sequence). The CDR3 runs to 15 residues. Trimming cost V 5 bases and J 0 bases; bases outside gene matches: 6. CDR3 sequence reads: CASSGRQGMNTEAFF. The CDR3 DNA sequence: TGTGCCAGTAGTGGACGACAGGGAATGAACACTGAAGCTTTCTTT.

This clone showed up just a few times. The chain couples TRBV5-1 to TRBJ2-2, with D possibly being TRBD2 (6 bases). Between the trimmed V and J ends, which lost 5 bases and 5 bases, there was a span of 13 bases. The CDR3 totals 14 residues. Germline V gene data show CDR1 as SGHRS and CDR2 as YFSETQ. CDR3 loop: CASSETGATGELFF. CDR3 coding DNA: TGCGCCAGCAGTGAAACGGGAGCTACCGGGGAGCTGTTTTTT.